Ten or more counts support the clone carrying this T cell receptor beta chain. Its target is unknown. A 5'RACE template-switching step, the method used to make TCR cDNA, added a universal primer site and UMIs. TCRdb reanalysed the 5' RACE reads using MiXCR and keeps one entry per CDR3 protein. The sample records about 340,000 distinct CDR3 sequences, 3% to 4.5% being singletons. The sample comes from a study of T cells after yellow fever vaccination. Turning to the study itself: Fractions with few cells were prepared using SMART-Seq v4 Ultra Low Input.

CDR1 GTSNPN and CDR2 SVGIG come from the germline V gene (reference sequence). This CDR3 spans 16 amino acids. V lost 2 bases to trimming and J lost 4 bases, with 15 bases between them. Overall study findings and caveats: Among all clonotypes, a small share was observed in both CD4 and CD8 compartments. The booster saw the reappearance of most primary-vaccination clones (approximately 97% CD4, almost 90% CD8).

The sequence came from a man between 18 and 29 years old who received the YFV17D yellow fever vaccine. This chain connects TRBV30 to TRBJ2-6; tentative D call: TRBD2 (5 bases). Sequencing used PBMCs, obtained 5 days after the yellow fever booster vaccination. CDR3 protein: CAWSPGAGLGANVLTF. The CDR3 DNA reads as TGTGCCTGGAGTCCGGGCGCGGGCCTGGGGGCCAACGTCCTGACTTTC.